This T cell receptor beta chain was captured by sequencing in a study of CD8 T cells in ankylosing spondylitis (TCRdb year 2017). For the study in its entirety: T cell receptor beta repertoires were profiled in healthy donors and ankylosing spondylitis patients so that disease-linked TCR variants could be found. The whole study cohort included about a hundred healthy donors and 25 ankylosing spondylitis patients. Peripheral blood was sampled, and synovial fluid was additionally collected from ankylosing spondylitis patients.

The CDR3 covers 13 residues, taking in both the cysteine and the phenylalanine. Only CDR3 DNA remains: 39 bases, in frame from the first base. At the junction V is shortened by 3 bases and J by 7 bases; bases outside the gene matches: 2. Broad study findings and their caveats: According to the report, matched synovial fluid samples from ankylosing spondylitis patients were significantly enriched for the disease-linked clones. Some motif variants were previously reported in synovial fluid and blood of reactive arthritis patients, suggesting common disease-initiation mechanisms. The disease-linked clones showed a CD8+ phenotype and occurred at relatively low frequencies in peripheral blood. Blood from ankylosing spondylitis patients appeared to be characterized by a TCR beta motif made up of about 8 highly homologous amino acid variants.

This clonotype came up many times. Its binding antigen is unknown. Per-base quality was not reported, and no clone a single base away is much larger than it. For sequencing, an Illumina HiSeq 2500 was employed. Quantitative 5'-RACE with molecular barcodes was the method used to prepare the TCR beta libraries. Regarding the original processing steps: Disease-linked TCR variants were identified with a new computational method built on a probabilistic model of VDJ rearrangement. The public reads were run again by TCRdb, first through fastp at Q25 and then through MiXCR, and only productive beta chains were kept. Rows merge per CDR3 protein into single entries with the most common DNA and genes. The V and J calls come from TCRdb's annotation, not from the publication. The sample includes a few hundred thousand distinct CDR3 sequences, with over 15% observed a single time. Roughly 34% of the sample rests with the top ten.

The sequence was obtained from a male donor with ankylosing spondylitis or in good health (not recorded which). The chain couples TRBV12-3 or TRBV12-4 to TRBJ2-1; TRBD1 aligns with 8 central bases. The sample taken for sequencing was blood, either unsorted or a sorted T cell fraction (not recorded which). The CDR3 protein: CASSFDRGNEQFF. Read as DNA, the sequence is TGTGCCAGCAGTTTTGACAGGGGTAATGAGCAGTTCTTC.